This T cell receptor beta chain was captured by sequencing in a study of early T cells in non-severe SARS-CoV-2 infection. This clonotype was counted ten times or more. The CDR3 runs 13 residues. V lost 5 bases and J lost 4, with 11 bases in between. CDR1 and CDR2 (germline): SEHNR, FQNEAQ (reference sequence). TCRdb independently ran MiXCR on the 5' RACE reads; one entry per CDR3 protein. The data contain 45,000 to 55,000 distinct CDR3 sequences, around 10% of them seen just once; the ten biggest clones take up about a tenth. The receptor was derived from an adult who was a healthcare worker with PCR-confirmed SARS-CoV-2 infection or an uninfected control (not recorded which). The chain has TRBV7-9 and TRBJ2-5; D assignment may be TRBD1 or TRBD2 (5 bases each). The source material was whole blood. The CDR3 spells CASSRDRRETQYF. DNA of the CDR3: TGTGCCAGCAGCCGGGACCGGAGAGAGACCCAGTACTTC.